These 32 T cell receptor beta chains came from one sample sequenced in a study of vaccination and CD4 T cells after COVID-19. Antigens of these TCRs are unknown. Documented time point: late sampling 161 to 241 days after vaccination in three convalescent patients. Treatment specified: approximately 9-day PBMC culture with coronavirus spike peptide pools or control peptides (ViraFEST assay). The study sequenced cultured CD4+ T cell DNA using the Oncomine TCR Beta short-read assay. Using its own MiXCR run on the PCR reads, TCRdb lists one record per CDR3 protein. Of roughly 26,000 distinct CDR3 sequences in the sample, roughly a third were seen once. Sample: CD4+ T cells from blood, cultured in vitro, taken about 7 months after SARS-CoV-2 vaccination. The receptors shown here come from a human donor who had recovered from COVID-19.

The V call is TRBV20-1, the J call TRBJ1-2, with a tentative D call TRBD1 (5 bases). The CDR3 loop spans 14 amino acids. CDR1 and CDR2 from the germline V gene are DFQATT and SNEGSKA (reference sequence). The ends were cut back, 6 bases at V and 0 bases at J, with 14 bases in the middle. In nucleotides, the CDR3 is TGCAGTGCAGGACAATCCAGCGCTAACTATGGCTACACCTTC. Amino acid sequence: CSAGQSSANYGYTF.

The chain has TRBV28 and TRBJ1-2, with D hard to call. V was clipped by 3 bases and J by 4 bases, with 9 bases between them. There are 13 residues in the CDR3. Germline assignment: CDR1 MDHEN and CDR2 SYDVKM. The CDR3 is CASSFPWGYGYTF. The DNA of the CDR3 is TGTGCCAGCAGTTTCCCTTGGGGCTATGGCTACACCTTC.

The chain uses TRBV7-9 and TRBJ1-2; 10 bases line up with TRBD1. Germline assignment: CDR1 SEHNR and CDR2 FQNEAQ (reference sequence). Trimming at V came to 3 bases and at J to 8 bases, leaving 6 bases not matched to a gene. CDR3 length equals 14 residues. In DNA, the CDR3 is TGTGCCAGCAGCTTCTTCGGGACAGGGGACGGCTACACCTTC. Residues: CASSFFGTGDGYTF.

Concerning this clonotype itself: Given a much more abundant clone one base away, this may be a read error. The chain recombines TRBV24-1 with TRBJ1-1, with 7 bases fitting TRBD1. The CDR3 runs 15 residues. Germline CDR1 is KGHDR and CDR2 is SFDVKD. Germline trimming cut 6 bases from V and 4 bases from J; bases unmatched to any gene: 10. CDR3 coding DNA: TGTGCCACCAGTTTACGGGGACAGTTAGCCACTGAAGCTTTCTTT. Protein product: CATSLRGQLATEAFF.

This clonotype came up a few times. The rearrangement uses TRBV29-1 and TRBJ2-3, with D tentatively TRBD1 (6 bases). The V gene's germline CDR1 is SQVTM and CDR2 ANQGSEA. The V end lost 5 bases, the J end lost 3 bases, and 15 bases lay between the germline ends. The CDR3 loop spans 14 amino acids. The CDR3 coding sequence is TGCAGCGTTCGCTTGGGGGCCGAAACAGATACGCAGTATTTT. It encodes CSVRLGAETDTQYF.

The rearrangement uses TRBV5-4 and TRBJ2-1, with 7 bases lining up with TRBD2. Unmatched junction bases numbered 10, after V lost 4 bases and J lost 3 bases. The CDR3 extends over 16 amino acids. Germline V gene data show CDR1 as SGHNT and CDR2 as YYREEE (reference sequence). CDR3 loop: CASSVTGTTSYNEQFF. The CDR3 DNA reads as TGTGCCAGCAGCGTGACCGGGACTACCAGCTACAATGAGCAGTTCTTC.

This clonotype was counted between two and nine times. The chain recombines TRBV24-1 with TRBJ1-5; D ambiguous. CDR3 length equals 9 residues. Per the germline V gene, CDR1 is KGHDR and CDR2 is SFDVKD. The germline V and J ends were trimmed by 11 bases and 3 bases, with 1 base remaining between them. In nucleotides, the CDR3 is TGTGCCATCAATCAGCCCCAGCATTTT. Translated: CAINQPQHF.

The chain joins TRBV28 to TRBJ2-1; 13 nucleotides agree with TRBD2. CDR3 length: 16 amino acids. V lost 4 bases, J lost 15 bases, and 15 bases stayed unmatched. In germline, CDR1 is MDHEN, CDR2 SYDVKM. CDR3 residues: CASSSVRTSGRGGRFF. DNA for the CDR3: TGTGCCAGCAGTTCCGTCCGGACTAGCGGGAGAGGTGGGCGGTTCTTC.

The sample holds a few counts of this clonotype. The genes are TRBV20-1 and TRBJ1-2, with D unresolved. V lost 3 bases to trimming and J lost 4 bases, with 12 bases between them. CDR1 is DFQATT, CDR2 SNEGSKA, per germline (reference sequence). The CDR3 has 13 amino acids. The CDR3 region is CSARDGRFYGYTF. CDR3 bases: TGCAGTGCTAGGGACGGAAGGTTCTATGGCTACACCTTC.

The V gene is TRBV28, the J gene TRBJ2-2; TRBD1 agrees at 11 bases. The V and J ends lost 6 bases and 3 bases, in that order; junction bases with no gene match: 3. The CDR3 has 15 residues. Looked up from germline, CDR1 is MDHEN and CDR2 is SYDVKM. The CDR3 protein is CASRGGQGDTGELFF. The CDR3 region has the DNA TGTGCCAGCAGGGGGGGACAGGGGGACACCGGGGAGCTGTTTTTT.

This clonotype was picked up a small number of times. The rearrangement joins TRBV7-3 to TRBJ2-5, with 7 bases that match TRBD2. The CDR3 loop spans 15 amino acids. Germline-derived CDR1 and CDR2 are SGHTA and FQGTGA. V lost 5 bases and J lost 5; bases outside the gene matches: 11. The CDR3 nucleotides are TGTGCCAGCAGCACGACAGCGGGATTAGGGGAGACCCAGTACTTC. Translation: CASSTTAGLGETQYF.

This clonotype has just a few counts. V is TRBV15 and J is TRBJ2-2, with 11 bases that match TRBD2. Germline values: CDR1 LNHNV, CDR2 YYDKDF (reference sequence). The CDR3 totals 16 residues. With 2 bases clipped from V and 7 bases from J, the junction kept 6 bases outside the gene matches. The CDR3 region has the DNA TGTGCCACCAGCAGAACCGTGACTAGCGGGATCGGGGAGCTGTTTTTT. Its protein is CATSRTVTSGIGELFF. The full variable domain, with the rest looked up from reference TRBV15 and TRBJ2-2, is DAMVIQNPRYQVTQFGKPVTLSCSQTLNHNVMYWYQQKSSQAPKLLFHYYDKDFNNEADTPDNFQSRRPNTSFCFLDIRSPGLGDTAMYLCATSRTVTSGIGELFFGEGSRLTVL.

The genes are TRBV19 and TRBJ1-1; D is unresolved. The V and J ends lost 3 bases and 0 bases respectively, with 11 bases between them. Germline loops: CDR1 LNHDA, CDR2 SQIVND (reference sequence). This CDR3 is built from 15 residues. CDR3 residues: CASSISAGMNTEAFF. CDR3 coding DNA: TGTGCCAGTAGTATCTCTGCCGGAATGAACACTGAAGCTTTCTTT.

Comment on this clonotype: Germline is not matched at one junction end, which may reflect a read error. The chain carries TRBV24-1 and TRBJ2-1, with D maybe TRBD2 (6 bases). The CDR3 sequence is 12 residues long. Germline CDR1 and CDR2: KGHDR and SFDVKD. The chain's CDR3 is CATSDMGLVHDF. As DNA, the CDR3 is TGTGCCACCAGTGACATGGGACTCGTCCACGACTTC.

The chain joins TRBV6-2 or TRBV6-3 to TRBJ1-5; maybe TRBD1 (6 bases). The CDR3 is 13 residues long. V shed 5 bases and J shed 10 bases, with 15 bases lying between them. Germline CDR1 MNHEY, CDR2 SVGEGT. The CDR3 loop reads CASSQRTVGPQHF. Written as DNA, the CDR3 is TGTGCCAGCAGTCAACGGACAGTCGGCCCCCAGCATTTT.

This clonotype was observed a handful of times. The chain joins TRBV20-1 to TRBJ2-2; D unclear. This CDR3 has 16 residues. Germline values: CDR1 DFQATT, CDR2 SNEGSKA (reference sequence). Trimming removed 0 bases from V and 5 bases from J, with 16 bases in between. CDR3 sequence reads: CSARDRQQWNTGELFF. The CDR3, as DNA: TGCAGTGCTAGAGATCGGCAGCAATGGAATACCGGGGAGCTGTTTTTT.

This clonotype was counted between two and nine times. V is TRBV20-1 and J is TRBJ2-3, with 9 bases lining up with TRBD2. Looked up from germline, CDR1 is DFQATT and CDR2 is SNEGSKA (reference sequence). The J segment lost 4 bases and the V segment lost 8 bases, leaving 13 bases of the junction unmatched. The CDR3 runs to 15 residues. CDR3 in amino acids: CSSPRASGISDTQYF. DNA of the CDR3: TGCAGTTCGCCCCGGGCTAGCGGGATCTCAGATACGCAGTATTTT.

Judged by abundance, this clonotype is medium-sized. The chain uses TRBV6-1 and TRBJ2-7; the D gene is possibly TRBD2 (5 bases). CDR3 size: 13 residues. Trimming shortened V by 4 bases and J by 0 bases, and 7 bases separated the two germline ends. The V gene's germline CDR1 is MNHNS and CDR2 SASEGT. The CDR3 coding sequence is TGTGCCAGCAGTGTCGGGGTCTCCTACGAGCAGTACTTC. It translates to CASSVGVSYEQYF.

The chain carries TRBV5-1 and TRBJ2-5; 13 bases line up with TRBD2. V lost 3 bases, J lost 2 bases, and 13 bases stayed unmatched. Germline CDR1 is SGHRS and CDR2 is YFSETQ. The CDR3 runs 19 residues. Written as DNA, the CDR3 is TGCGCCAGCAGCTGGCGGACTAGCGGGAGCCAAGGGGAACAAGAGACCCAGTACTTC. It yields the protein CASSWRTSGSQGEQETQYF.

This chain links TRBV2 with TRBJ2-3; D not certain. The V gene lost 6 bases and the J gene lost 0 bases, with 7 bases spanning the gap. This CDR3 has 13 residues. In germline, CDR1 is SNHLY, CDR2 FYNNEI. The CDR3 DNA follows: TGTGCCAGCAGAGCTTCTAGCACAGATACGCAGTATTTT. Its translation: CASRASSTDTQYF.

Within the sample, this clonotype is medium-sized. The CDR3 sequence: CASSKAPLAGAPETQYF. For the CDR3, the DNA is TGTGCCAGCAGCAAAGCCCCACTAGCGGGAGCCCCAGAGACCCAGTACTTC. This chain connects TRBV21-1 to TRBJ2-5; no check of the table's D call, TRBD2, against the DNA was made. TRBV21-1 is designated a pseudogene. The CDR3 contains 17 residues.

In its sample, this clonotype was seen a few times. The CDR3 region is CASTPRQGRYEQYF. The CDR3 DNA reads TGTGCCAGCACGCCCCGGCAGGGGCGCTACGAGCAGTACTTC. J is TRBJ2-7 and V is TRBV18, with D possibly matching TRBD1 (6 bases). V lost 8 bases and J 3 bases, leaving 17 bases between the germline ends. The V gene's germline CDR1 is KGHSH and CDR2 LQKENI. The CDR3 runs to 14 residues.

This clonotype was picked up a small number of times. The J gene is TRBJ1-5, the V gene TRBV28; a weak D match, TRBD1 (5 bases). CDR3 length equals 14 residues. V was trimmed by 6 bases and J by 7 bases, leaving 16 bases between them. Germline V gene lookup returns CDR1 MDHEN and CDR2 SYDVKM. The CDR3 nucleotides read TGTGCCAGCAGCTCCCACAGGTACTACCAGCCCCAGCATTTT. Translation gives CASSSHRYYQPQHF.

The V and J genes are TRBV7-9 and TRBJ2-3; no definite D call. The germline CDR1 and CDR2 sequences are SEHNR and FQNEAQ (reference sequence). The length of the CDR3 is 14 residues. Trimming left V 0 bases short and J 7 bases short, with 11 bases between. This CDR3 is CASSLAYTRYTQYF. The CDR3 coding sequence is TGTGCCAGCAGCTTAGCCTATACCCGATATACGCAGTATTTT.

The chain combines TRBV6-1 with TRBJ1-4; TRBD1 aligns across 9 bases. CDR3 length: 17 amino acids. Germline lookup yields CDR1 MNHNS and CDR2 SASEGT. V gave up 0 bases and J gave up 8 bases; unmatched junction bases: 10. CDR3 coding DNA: TGTGCCAGCAGTGAAGCGCTAGGGGGACAGGGAGGAGAAAAACTGTTTTTT. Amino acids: CASSEALGGQGGEKLFF.

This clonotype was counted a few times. The CDR3 loop reads CASSLKGTLATDTQYF. CDR3 nucleotides: TGTGCCAGCAGCTTAAAGGGGACACTAGCAACAGATACGCAGTATTTT. This chain uses TRBV7-3 with TRBJ2-3; D possibly matches TRBD1 or TRBD2 (6 bases each). In germline, CDR1 is SGHTA, CDR2 FQGTGA. The germline V and J ends were trimmed by 1 base and 3 bases, with 14 bases remaining between them. The CDR3 spans 16 residues.

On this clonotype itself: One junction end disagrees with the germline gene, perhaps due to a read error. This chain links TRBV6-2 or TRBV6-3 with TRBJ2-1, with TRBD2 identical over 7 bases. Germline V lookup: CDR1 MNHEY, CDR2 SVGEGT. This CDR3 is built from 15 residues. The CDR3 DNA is TGTGCCAGCGCGAGGACGGGAGGCGGGGCGGGATCTCTGGTCTTC. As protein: CASARTGGGAGSLVF.

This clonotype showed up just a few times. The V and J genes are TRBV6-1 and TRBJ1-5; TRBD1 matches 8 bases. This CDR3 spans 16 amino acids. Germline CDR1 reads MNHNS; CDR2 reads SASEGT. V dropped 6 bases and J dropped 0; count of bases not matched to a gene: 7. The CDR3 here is CASRSRQGISNQPQHF. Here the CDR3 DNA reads TGTGCCAGCAGAAGTAGACAGGGGATTAGCAATCAGCCCCAGCATTTT.

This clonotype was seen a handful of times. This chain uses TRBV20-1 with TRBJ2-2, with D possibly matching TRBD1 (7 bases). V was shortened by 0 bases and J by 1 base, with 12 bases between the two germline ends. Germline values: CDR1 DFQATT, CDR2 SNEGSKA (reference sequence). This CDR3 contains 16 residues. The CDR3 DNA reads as TGCAGTGCTAGAGACCCGCAGGGGGGGAACACCGGGGAGCTGTTTTTT. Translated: CSARDPQGGNTGELFF.

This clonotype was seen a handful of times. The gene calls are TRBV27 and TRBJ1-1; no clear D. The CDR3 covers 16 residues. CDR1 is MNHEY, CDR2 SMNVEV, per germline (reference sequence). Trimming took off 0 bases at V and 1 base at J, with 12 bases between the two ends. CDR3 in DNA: TGTGCCAGCAGTTTATCATTTACGGCGGGGAACACTGAAGCTTTCTTT. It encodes CASSLSFTAGNTEAFF.

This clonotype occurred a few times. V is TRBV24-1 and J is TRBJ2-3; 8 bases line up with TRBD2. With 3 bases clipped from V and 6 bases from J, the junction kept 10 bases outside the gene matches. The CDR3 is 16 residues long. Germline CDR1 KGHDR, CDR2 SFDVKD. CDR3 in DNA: TGTGCCACCAGTGATCTGAGCGGGAGTAAATCGGATACGCAGTATTTT. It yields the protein CATSDLSGSKSDTQYF.

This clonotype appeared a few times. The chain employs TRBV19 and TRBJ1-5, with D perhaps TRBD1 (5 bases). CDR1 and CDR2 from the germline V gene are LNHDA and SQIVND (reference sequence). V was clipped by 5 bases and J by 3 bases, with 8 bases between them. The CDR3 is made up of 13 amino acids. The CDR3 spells CASSDSYNQPQHF. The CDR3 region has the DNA TGTGCCAGTAGTGACAGCTACAATCAGCCCCAGCATTTT.